These 21 T cell receptor beta chains came from one sample sequenced in a study of blood T cell repertoires in COVID-19. Measured with immunoSEQ multiplex PCR; TCRdb has only the in-frame clones, and not every one. Altogether about 160,000 clones are present, around 80% being singletons, with the ten largest covering about a tenth. Material for sequencing was peripheral blood. The receptors were gathered from a woman aged 80 or over with active or convalescent COVID-19.

The chain links TRBV7-6 to TRBJ2-7; 11 nucleotides line up with TRBD2. This CDR3 contains 16 residues. Germline CDR1 reads SGHVS; CDR2 reads FNYEAQ. V shed 5 bases, J shed 7 bases, and the junction held 13 bases outside the gene matches. This CDR3 is CASSLQSSGGAGEQYF. The CDR3 coding sequence is TGTGCCAGCAGCCTCCAAAGTAGCGGGGGGGCGGGTGAGCAGTACTTC.

This chain uses TRBV9 with TRBJ1-4; 8 bases agree with TRBD1. J was trimmed by 5 bases and V by 4 bases; bases with no gene match: 7. In germline, CDR1 is SGDLS, CDR2 YYNGEE. CDR3 length equals 15 residues. The CDR3 nucleotides read TGTGCCAGCAGCCTCCGGACAGGGATAAATGAAAAACTGTTTTTT. It encodes CASSLRTGINEKLFF.

This clone appeared once. The CDR3 spells CASSSSQGLNTEAFF. DNA for the CDR3: TGTGCCAGCAGCTCCTCACAGGGGTTGAACACTGAAGCTTTCTTT. The J gene is TRBJ1-1, the V gene TRBV7-2; 7 positions agree with TRBD1. CDR1 SGHTA and CDR2 FQGNSA come from the germline V gene. The CDR3 sequence is 15 residues long. The V and J ends lost 4 bases and 0 bases, in that order; junction bases with no gene match: 5.

This chain joins TRBV19 and TRBJ1-3; maybe TRBD1 (6 bases). This CDR3 has 14 residues. V was shortened by 5 bases and J by 2 bases, with 10 bases between the two germline ends. CDR1 is LNHDA, CDR2 SQIVND, per germline (reference sequence). CDR3 protein: CASSGDNPGNTIYF. In DNA form, the CDR3 reads TGTGCCAGTAGTGGGGACAACCCTGGAAACACCATATATTTT.

V and J are TRBV5-1 and TRBJ2-5; D is possibly TRBD1 (6 bases). Trimming shortened V by 1 base and J by 3 bases, and 13 bases separated the two germline ends. CDR1 SGHRS and CDR2 YFSETQ come from the germline V gene. The CDR3 runs to 15 residues. The DNA for the CDR3 is TGCGCCAGCAGCTTGTTTTGGGACACAGAAGAGACCCAGTACTTC. Its protein is CASSLFWDTEETQYF.

The chain combines TRBV18 with TRBJ1-1; D is unresolved. Germline V gives CDR1 KGHSH, CDR2 LQKENI. This CDR3 has 15 amino acids. The V end lost 6 bases, the J end lost 0 bases, and 14 bases lay between the germline ends. The CDR3 DNA sequence: TGTGCCAGCTCCCCAACGGGAGGCCTGAACACTGAAGCTTTCTTT. Translation gives CASSPTGGLNTEAFF.

The V gene is TRBV6-2 or TRBV6-3, the J gene TRBJ2-5; 8 bases map to TRBD1. The CDR3 sequence is 15 residues long. Germline V gene lookup returns CDR1 MNHEY and CDR2 SVGEGT. V gave up 6 bases and J gave up 5 bases; unmatched junction bases: 11. CDR3 amino acids: CASSYSGGGGETQYF. For the CDR3, the DNA is TGTGCCAGCAGCTATTCAGGGGGCGGCGGGGAGACCCAGTACTTC.

The chain couples TRBV5-1 to TRBJ1-1, with 7 bases identical to TRBD1. The junction had 8 bases not matched to a gene; V was cut back by 5 bases and J by 1 base. Germline CDR1 is SGHRS and CDR2 is YFSETQ. The length of the CDR3 is 15 residues. The CDR3, as DNA: TGCGCCAGCAGTTTAAGGGGGCTCGGGAACACTGAAGCTTTCTTT. Protein product: CASSLRGLGNTEAFF. Combining the CDR3 with reference TRBV5-1 and TRBJ1-1 gives the whole variable domain KAGVTQTPRYLIKTRGQQVTLSCSPISGHRSVSWYQQTPGQGLQFLFEYFSETQRNKGNFPGRFSGRQFSNSRSEMNVSTLELGDSALYLCASSLRGLGNTEAFFGQGTRLTVV.

The V call is TRBV29-1, the J call TRBJ2-3; 10 nucleotides agree with TRBD1. The CDR3 extends over 13 amino acids. Germline V gives CDR1 SQVTM, CDR2 ANQGSEA. V gave up 6 bases and J gave up 3 bases; unmatched junction bases: 3. CDR3 in amino acids: CSVLGQGTDTQYF. The CDR3 DNA reads as TGCAGCGTGCTGGGACAGGGGACAGATACGCAGTATTTT.

The chain links TRBV7-9 to TRBJ2-7, with 8 bases matching TRBD1. There are 14 residues in the CDR3. Germline-derived CDR1 and CDR2 are SEHNR and FQNEAQ (reference sequence). With 3 bases clipped from V and 7 bases from J, the junction kept 8 bases outside the gene matches. The CDR3, as DNA: TGTGCCAGCAGCTTCCCGGGACAGGCAGGGGAGCAGTACTTC. It yields the protein CASSFPGQAGEQYF.

The rearrangement uses TRBV7-9 and TRBJ1-1, with D perhaps TRBD1 (5 bases). From germline, CDR1 is SEHNR and CDR2 FQNEAQ (reference sequence). V dropped 1 base and J dropped 7 bases, with 7 bases sitting between them. This CDR3 is 12 amino acids long. Here the CDR3 DNA reads TGTGCCAGCAGCTTAGGCGACAGTGAAGCTTTCTTT. Encoded protein: CASSLGDSEAFF.

The rearrangement joins TRBV5-6 to TRBJ2-1; 7 bases line up with TRBD2. The V and J ends lost 4 bases and 6 bases, in that order; junction bases with no gene match: 10. This CDR3 has 15 residues. From germline, CDR1 is SGHDT and CDR2 YYEEEE. The CDR3 nucleotides read TGTGCCAGCAGCCCGACGCCCCTAGCGGTCAATGAGCAGTTCTTC. Amino acids: CASSPTPLAVNEQFF.

The V call is TRBV3-1 (or the pseudogene TRBV3-2), the J call TRBJ2-2; TRBD1 matches at 8 bases. The CDR3 spans 16 residues. The V gene end was trimmed by 0 bases and the J gene end by 7 bases; junction bases not matched to a gene: 7. Germline lookup yields CDR1 LGHDT and CDR2 YNNKEL (reference sequence). CDR3 nucleotides: TGTGCCAGCAGCCAAGATGGGACAGGATCGGGCGGGGAGCTGTTTTTT. This gives the protein CASSQDGTGSGGELFF.

The J gene is TRBJ2-2, the V gene TRBV10-3, with 12 bases lining up with TRBD1. V lost 5 bases, J lost 3 bases, and 19 bases stayed unmatched. This CDR3 is 21 amino acids long. Germline CDR1 reads ENHRY; CDR2 reads SYGVKD. Written as DNA, the CDR3 is TGTGCCATCAGTAGGACCGGGACAGGGGGCGATTTGGGGACGGACACCGGGGAGCTGTTTTTT. Residues: CAISRTGTGGDLGTDTGELFF.

The chain joins TRBV2 to TRBJ2-1; TRBD2 matches at 10 bases. CDR1 is SNHLY, CDR2 FYNNEI, per germline. V gave up 7 bases and J gave up 6 bases; unmatched junction bases: 6. The CDR3 is 14 residues long. The chain's CDR3 is CASIGPSGGNEQFF. In nucleotides, the CDR3 is TGTGCCAGCATAGGTCCTAGCGGGGGCAATGAGCAGTTCTTC.

This sequence joins TRBV6-6 and TRBJ1-3; 7 bases agree with TRBD1. The V gene end was trimmed by 2 bases and the J gene end by 2 bases; junction bases not matched to a gene: 6. CDR3 size: 16 residues. Germline V gene sequence: CDR1 MNHNY, CDR2 SVGAGI (reference sequence). The CDR3 DNA is TGTGCCAGCAGTTACACCTTCGACAGGGCTGGAAACACCATATATTTT. It encodes CASSYTFDRAGNTIYF.

The chain links TRBV4-3 to TRBJ1-1; TRBD1 aligns across 7 bases. J gave up 4 bases and V 4 bases, and 3 bases lay outside the gene matches. Looked up from germline, CDR1 is LGHNA and CDR2 is YSLEER. The CDR3 runs 13 residues. The CDR3 loop is CASSLPGGTEAFF. As DNA, the CDR3 is TGCGCCAGCAGCCTCCCAGGGGGCACTGAAGCTTTCTTT.

V and J are TRBV11-2 and TRBJ2-1; D is uncertain. CDR3 length equals 12 residues. Per the germline V gene, CDR1 is SGHAT and CDR2 is FQNNGV. Between the trimmed V and J ends, which lost 1 base and 8 bases, there was a span of 6 bases. The CDR3 reads CASSLVSDEQFF. The CDR3 DNA sequence: TGTGCCAGCAGCTTAGTTTCGGATGAGCAGTTCTTC.

This chain connects TRBV19 to TRBJ1-1, with D hard to call. The CDR3 is made up of 13 amino acids. The V and J ends lost 1 base and 10 bases respectively, with 13 bases between them. Germline lookup yields CDR1 LNHDA and CDR2 SQIVND (reference sequence). The DNA for the CDR3 is TGTGCCAGTAGTATAGGAGGGAAGGGCGCAGCTTTCTTT. Encoded protein: CASSIGGKGAAFF.

V is TRBV4-3 and J is TRBJ1-6, with a weak D call TRBD1 (6 bases). Trimming removed 2 bases from V and 8 bases from J, with 13 bases in between. Germline CDR1 is LGHNA and CDR2 is YSLEER. There are 15 residues in the CDR3. The DNA for the CDR3 is TGCGCCAGCAGCCAAAGGACAGAAGACCATTCACCCCTCCACTTT. Amino acid sequence: CASSQRTEDHSPLHF.

V usage is TRBV18 and J usage is TRBJ1-5, with D possibly TRBD1 on 6 matching bases. This CDR3 region has 16 residues. V dropped 4 bases and J dropped 0 bases, with 13 bases sitting between them. Germline CDR1 KGHSH, CDR2 LQKENI. The CDR3 spells CASSLVGGHSNQPQHF. Written as DNA, the CDR3 is TGTGCCAGCTCACTAGTAGGGGGACATAGCAATCAGCCCCAGCATTTT. Full variable domain (missing parts from reference TRBV18 and TRBJ1-5): NAGVMQNPRHLVRRRGQEARLRCSPMKGHSHVYWYRQLPEEGLKFMVYLQKENIIDESGMPKERFSAEFPKEGPSILRIQQVVRGDSAAYFCASSLVGGHSNQPQHFGDGTRLSIL.